This T cell receptor beta chain was sequenced for a study of identical twins. This CDR3 is built from 13 residues. The V gene's germline CDR1 is KGHDR and CDR2 SFDVKD. V lost 7 bases to trimming and J lost 3 bases; unmatched junction nucleotides: 3. Study-wide points: Partial confounding of zero-insertion analyses by invariant MAIT and iNKT cells was possible. Shared out-of-frame alpha sequences (those common to twins) showed excess low generation probability.

This clonotype was counted a few times. Its target is not known. Addition of a universal primer site occurred through template switching, and cDNA carried unique molecular identifiers. Via MiXCR, TCRdb re-called the 5' RACE reads, giving one row per CDR3 protein. The data contain roughly 1,500,000 distinct CDR3 sequences, around 33% of them seen just once; the ten biggest clones take up 0.25% to 0.3%. The chain uses TRBV24-1 and TRBJ1-1; 8 nucleotides line up with TRBD1. The sequenced material came from cord blood. The TCR originated in a newborn girl in good health. The DNA of the CDR3 is TGTGCCACCAGGTTGACAGGGGACACTGAAGCTTTCTTT. It specifies CATRLTGDTEAFF.